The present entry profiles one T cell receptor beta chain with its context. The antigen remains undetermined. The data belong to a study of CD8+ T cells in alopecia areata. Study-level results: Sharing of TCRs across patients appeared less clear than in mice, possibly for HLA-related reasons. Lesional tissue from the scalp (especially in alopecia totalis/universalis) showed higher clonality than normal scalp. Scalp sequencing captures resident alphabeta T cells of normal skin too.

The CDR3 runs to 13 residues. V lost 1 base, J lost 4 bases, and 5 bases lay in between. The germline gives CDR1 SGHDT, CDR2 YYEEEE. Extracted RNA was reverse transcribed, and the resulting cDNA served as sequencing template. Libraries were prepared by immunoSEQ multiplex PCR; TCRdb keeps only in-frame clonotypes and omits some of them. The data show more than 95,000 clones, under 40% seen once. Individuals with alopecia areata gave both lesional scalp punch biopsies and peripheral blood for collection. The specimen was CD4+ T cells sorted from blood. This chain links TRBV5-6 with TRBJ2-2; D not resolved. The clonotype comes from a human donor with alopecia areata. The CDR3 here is CASSLWITGELFF. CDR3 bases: TGTGCCAGCAGCTTGTGGATCACCGGGGAGCTGTTTTTT.